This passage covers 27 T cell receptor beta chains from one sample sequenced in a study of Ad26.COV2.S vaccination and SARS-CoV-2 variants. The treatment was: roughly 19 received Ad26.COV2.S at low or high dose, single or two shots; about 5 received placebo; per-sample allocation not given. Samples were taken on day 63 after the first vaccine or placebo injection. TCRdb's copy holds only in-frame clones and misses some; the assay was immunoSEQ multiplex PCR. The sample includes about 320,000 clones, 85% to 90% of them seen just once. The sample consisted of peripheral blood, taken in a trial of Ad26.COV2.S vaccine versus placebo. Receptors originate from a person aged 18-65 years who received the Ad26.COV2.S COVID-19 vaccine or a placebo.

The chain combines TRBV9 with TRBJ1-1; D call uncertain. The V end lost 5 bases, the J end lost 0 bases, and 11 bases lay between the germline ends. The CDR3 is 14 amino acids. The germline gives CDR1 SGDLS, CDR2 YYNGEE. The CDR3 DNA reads TGTGCCAGCAGTGGAGGGTCCATGAACACTGAAGCTTTCTTT. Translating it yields CASSGGSMNTEAFF.

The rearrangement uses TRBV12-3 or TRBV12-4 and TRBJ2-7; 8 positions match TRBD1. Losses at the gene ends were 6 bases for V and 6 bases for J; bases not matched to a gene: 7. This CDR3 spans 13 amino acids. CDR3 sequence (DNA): TGTGCCAGCAGACTACAGGGGGATAGCGAGCAGTACTTC. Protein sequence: CASRLQGDSEQYF.

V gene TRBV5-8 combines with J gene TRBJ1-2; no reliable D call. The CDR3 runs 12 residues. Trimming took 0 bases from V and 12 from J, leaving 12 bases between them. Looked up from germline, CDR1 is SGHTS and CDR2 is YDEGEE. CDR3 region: CASSLDVGFNTF. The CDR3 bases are TGTGCCAGCAGCTTGGATGTAGGGTTCAACACCTTC.

CDR3 amino acids: CASSEFVAENTGELFF. The CDR3 bases are TGTGCCAGCAGTGAATTCGTGGCAGAGAACACCGGGGAGCTGTTTTTT. This rearrangement joins TRBV6-1 to TRBJ2-2; D gene ambiguous. V lost 2 bases and J 1 base, leaving 11 bases between the germline ends. Germline V gives CDR1 MNHNS, CDR2 SASEGT. CDR3 size: 16 residues.

CDR3 nucleotide sequence: TGCGCCAGCAGCCAAGATCGGACAGGGGGGAATGAGCAGTTCTTC. This gives the protein CASSQDRTGGNEQFF. The V call is TRBV4-3, the J call TRBJ2-1; 10 positions match TRBD1. The germline V gene has CDR1 LGHNA and CDR2 YSLEER. The V gene end was trimmed by 0 bases and the J gene end by 7 bases; junction bases not matched to a gene: 3. The CDR3 runs to 15 residues.

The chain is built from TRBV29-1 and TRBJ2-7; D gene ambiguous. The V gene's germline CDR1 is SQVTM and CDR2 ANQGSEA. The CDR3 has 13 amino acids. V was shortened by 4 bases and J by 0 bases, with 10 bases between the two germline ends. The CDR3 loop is CSVVGILSYEQYF. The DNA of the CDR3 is TGCAGCGTTGTAGGGATTCTCTCCTACGAGCAGTACTTC.

The CDR3 DNA follows: TGCGCCAGCAGCCAAGGTAGGCTAGCGGTCCCCTACAATGAGCAGTTCTTC. This translates into CASSQGRLAVPYNEQFF. The chain carries TRBV4-1 and TRBJ2-1; 7 bases line up with TRBD2. This CDR3 has 17 residues. V gave up 1 base and J gave up 2 bases; unmatched junction bases: 8. CDR1 MGHRA and CDR2 YSYEKL come from the germline V gene.

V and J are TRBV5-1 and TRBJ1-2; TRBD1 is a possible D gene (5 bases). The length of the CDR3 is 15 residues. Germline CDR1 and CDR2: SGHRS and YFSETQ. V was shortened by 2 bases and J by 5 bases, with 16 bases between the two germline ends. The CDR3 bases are TGCGCCAGCAGCTTACAGGCCGGGGAATCTTATGGCTACACCTTC. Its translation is CASSLQAGESYGYTF.

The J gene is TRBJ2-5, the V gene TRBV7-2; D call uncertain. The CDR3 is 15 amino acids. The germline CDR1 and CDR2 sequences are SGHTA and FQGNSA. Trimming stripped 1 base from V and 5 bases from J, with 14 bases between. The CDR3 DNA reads TGTGCCAGCAGCTTAGAACACCCCAGATGGGAGACCCAGTACTTC. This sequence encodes CASSLEHPRWETQYF.

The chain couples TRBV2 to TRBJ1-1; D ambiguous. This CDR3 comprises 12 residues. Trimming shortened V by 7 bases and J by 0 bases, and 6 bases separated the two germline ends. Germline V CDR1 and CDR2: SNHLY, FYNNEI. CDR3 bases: TGTGCCAGCAAGCGAGTGAACACTGAAGCTTTCTTT. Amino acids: CASKRVNTEAFF. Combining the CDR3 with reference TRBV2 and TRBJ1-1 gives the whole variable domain EPEVTQTPSHQVTQMGQEVILRCVPISNHLYFYWYRQILGQKVEFLVSFYNNEISEKSEIFDDQFSVERPDGSNFTLKIRSTKLEDSAMYFCASKRVNTEAFFGQGTRLTVV.

The CDR3 is CASSLKGTMATNEKLFF. The CDR3 region has the DNA TGCGCCAGCAGCTTGAAGGGGACGATGGCAACTAATGAAAAACTGTTTTTT. The rearrangement links TRBV5-1 to TRBJ1-4; a weak D match, TRBD1 (5 bases). This CDR3 spans 17 amino acids. The germline CDR1 and CDR2 sequences are SGHRS and YFSETQ. V was pared by 1 base and J by 0 bases, with 13 bases between.

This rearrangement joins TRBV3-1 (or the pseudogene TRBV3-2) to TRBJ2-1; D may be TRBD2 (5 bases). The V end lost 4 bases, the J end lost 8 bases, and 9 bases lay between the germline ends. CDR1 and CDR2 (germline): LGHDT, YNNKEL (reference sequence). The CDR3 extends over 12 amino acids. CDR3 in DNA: TGTGCCAGCAGCCGCGAGGGTGATGAGCAGTTCTTC. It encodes CASSREGDEQFF.

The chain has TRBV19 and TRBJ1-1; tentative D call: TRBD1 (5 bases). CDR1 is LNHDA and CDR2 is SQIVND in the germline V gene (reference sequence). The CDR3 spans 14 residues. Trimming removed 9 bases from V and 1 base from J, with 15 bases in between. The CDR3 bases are TGTGCCAGCCAGGGCCTTCCCGAGAACACTGAAGCTTTCTTT. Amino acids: CASQGLPENTEAFF.

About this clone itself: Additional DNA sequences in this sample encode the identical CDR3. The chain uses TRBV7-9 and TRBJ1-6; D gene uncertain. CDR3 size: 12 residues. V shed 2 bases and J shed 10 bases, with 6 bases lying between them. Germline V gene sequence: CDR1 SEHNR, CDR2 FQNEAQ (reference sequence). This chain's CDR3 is CASSLSGSPLHF. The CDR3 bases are TGTGCCAGCAGCTTAAGCGGCTCACCCCTCCACTTT.

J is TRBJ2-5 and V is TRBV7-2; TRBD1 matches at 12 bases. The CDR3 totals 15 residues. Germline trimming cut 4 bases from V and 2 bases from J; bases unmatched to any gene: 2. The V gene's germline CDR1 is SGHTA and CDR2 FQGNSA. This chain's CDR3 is CASSWGQGAQETQYF. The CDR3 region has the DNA TGTGCCAGCAGCTGGGGACAGGGGGCGCAAGAGACCCAGTACTTC.

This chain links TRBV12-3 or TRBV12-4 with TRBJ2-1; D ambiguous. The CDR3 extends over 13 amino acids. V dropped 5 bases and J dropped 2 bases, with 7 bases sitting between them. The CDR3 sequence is CASSTAPYNEQFF. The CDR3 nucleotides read TGTGCCAGCAGTACGGCCCCCTACAATGAGCAGTTCTTC.

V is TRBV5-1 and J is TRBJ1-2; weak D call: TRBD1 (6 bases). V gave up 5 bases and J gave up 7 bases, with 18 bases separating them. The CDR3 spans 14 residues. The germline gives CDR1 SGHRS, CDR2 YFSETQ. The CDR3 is CASSYTTGLGGYTF. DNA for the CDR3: TGCGCCAGCAGTTATACGACAGGTTTGGGTGGCTACACCTTC.

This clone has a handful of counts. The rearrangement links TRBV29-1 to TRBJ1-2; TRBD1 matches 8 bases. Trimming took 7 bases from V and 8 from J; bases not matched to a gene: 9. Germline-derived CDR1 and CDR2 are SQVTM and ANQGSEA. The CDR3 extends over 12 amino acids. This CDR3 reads CSAPEQGEGYTF. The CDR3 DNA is TGCAGCGCTCCTGAACAGGGGGAAGGCTACACCTTC.

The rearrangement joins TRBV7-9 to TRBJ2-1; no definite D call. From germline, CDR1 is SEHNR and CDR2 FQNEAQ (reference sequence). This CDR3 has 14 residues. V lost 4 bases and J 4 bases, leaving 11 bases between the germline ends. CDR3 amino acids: CASSSWPTYNEQFF. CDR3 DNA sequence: TGTGCCAGCAGCTCGTGGCCAACATACAATGAGCAGTTCTTC.

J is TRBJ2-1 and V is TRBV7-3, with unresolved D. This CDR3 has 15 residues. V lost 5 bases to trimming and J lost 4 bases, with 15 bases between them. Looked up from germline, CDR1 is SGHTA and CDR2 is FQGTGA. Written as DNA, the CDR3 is TGTGCCAGCAGCCACTACCCGGACGGATACAATGAGCAGTTCTTC. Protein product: CASSHYPDGYNEQFF.

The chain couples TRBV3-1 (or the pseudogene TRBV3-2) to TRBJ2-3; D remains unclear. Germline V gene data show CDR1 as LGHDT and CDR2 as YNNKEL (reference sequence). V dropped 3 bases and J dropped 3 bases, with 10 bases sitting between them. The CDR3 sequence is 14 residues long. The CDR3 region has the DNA TGTGCCAGCAGCCACCCCGTGGGGACAGATACGCAGTATTTT. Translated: CASSHPVGTDTQYF.

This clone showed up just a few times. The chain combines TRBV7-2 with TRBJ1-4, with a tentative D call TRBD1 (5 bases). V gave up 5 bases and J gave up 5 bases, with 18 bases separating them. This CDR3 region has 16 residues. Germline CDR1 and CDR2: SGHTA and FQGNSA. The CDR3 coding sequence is TGTGCCAGCAGCCCCCTGGGAGGGGCAGTGAATGAAAAACTGTTTTTT. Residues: CASSPLGGAVNEKLFF.

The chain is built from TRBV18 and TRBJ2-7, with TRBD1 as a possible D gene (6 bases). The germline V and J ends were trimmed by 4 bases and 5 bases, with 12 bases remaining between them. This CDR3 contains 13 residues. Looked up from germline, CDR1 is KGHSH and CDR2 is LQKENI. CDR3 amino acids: CASSLQGSDEQYF. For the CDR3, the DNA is TGTGCCAGCTCACTACAGGGTTCGGACGAGCAGTACTTC.

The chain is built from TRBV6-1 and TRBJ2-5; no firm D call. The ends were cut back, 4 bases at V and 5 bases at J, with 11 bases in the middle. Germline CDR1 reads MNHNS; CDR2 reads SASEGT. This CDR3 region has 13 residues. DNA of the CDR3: TGTGCCAGCAGTGCACTGGTGAGGGAGACCCAGTACTTC. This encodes CASSALVRETQYF.

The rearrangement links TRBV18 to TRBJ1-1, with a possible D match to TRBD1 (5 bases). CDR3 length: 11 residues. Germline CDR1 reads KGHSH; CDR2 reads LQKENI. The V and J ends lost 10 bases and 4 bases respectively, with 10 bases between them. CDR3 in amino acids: CATERGTEAFF. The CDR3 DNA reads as TGTGCCACCGAGAGGGGCACTGAAGCTTTCTTT. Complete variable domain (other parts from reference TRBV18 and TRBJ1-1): NAGVMQNPRHLVRRRGQEARLRCSPMKGHSHVYWYRQLPEEGLKFMVYLQKENIIDESGMPKERFSAEFPKEGPSILRIQQVVRGDSAAYFCATERGTEAFFGQGTRLTVV.

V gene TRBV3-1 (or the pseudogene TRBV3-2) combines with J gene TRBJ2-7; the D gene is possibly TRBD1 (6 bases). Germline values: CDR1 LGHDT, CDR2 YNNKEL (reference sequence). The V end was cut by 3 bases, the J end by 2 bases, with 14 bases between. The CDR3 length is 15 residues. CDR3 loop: CASSQLTTGPYEQYF. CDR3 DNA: TGTGCCAGCAGCCAGCTAACTACAGGGCCCTACGAGCAGTACTTC.

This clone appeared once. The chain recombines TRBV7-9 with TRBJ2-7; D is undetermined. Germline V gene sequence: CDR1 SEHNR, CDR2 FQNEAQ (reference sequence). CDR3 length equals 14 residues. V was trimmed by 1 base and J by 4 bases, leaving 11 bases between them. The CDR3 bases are TGTGCCAGCAGCTTAGGTACGACCTTATACGAGCAGTACGTC. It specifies CASSLGTTLYEQYV.